The sequence of this TCR beta chain was determined in a study of blood T cell repertoires in COVID-19. Study-level background: Samples taken during acute and convalescent COVID-19 were collected in the United States, Italy and Spain.

Authors' methods: Counts of nucleated cells, estimated from reference gene primer amplification, were obtained. Assay used: immunoSEQ multiplex PCR; TCRdb lists only in-frame clones, some missing. Clonal size and the V and J genes are those of that table, whereas D and trimming came from the DNA. This sample carries 250,000 or so clones, about 80% of them seen once, and the ten largest clones take more than 1.5%. In its sample, this clone was seen once. The germline CDR1 and CDR2 sequences are SNHLY and FYNNEI. CDR3 length: 14 residues. Trimming cost V 8 bases and J 0 bases, with 13 bases left between them.

The receptor was isolated from a man aged 25 to 40 who had recovered from COVID-19. V is TRBV2 and J is TRBJ1-1; weak D call: TRBD1 (5 bases). The source material was peripheral blood. The CDR3 reads CASGGANMNTEAFF. CDR3 sequence (DNA): TGTGCCAGCGGTGGGGCAAACATGAACACTGAAGCTTTCTTT.